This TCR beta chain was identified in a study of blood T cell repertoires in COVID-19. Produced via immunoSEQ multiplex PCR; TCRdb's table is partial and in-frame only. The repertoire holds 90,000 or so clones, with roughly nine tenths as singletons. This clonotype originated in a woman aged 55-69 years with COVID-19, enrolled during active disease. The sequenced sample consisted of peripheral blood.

CDR3 nucleotide sequence: TGCGCCAGCAGCCCGCGCGTGGGGGGGAACACAGATACGCAGTATTTT. Protein product: CASSPRVGGNTDTQYF. V and J are TRBV5-1 and TRBJ2-3; 7 positions match TRBD2. This CDR3 comprises 16 residues. The germline V gene encodes CDR1 SGHRS and CDR2 YFSETQ. The junction had 10 bases not matched to a gene; V was cut back by 4 bases and J by 2 bases.